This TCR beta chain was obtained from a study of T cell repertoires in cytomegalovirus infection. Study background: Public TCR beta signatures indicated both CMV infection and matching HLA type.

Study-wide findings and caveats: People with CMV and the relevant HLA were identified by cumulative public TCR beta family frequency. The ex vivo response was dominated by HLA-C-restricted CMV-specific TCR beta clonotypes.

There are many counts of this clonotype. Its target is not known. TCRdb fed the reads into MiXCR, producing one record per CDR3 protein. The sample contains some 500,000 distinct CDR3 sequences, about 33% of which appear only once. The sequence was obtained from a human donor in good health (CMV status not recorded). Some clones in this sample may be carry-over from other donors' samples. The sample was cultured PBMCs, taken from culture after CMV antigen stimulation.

As DNA, the CDR3 is TGTGCCAGCAGCTTAGGGCAGGGAATCTATGGCTACACCTTC. Translated: CASSLGQGIYGYTF. This chain joins TRBV7-2 and TRBJ1-2, with D possibly matching TRBD1 (5 bases). V lost 1 base to trimming and J lost 4 bases, with 10 bases between them. This CDR3 has 14 residues. From germline, CDR1 is SGHTA and CDR2 FQGNSA.